This TCR beta chain was recorded in a study of CD8+ T cells in alopecia areata (dated by TCRdb to the late 2010s). Study-wide context: Treated patients were enrolled in an open-label pilot trial of oral tofacitinib, 5 to 10 mg twice daily, for moderate-to-severe alopecia areata. Scalp clonality was compared among normal scalp (n=4), patchy alopecia areata scalp (n=8), and alopecia totalis/universalis scalp (n=8). In treated patients, disease severity was measured using the SALT score, which gives the percentage of scalp surface area affected. Tofacitinib was administered for 6 to 18 months, and 6 months of follow-up off drug were then conducted to assess delayed response and recurrence. Biopsies were taken from tofacitinib-treated patients at baseline and again at 4 and 24 weeks into treatment, and several of those patients also had a later scalp biopsy. The study used high-throughput TCRbeta sequencing to examine T cell clonal expansion in alopecia areata, in both the C3H/HeJ mouse model and human patients. On the human side, TCRbeta sequencing was run on scalp tissue and on sorted CD4+ and CD8+ peripheral blood T cells from healthy controls and from alopecia areata patients with either patchy or totalis/universalis disease. TCRbeta CDR3 regions were amplified by immunoSEQ multiplex PCR using 35 Vbeta forward and 13 Jbeta reverse primers. RNA was extracted with the PAXgene miRNA kit for fixed scalp, the miRNeasy kit for PBMCs, and the RNeasy kit for mouse skin. Findings and caveats that apply to the study as a whole: Many expanded lesional clones persisted in scalp and blood during tofacitinib treatment, which may partly explain relapse after stopping treatment. Tofacitinib significantly decreased scalp clonality and the number of expanded CD8+ clones among the top 100 scalp clones. Shared TCR sequences between patients were less evident than in mice, which may be partly attributable to HLA diversity in the patient population. Scalp TCR repertoire analysis is complicated because resident alphabeta T cells in normal human skin are also sequenced, whereas mouse skin is dominated by gammadelta T cells. Compared with normal scalp, lesional scalp had higher clonality and more expanded CD8+ clones, particularly in alopecia totalis/universalis, a pattern that suggests antigenic drive. Because the treated cohort was small and had just a single nonresponder, larger studies are needed to establish links between baseline CD8+ expansion and response.

Receptor libraries were prepared by the immunoSEQ multiplex PCR assay. RNA was extracted from all samples and reverse transcribed into cDNA as template for TCR sequencing. First-strand cDNA was synthesized using SuperScript III with a 2:1 mix of oligo-dT and random hexamers. A synthetic immune receptor repertoire was used to gauge amplification bias, and whatever bias remained was removed computationally. The original pipeline was this. Raw reads were preprocessed to remove errors, and CDR3 was defined by IMGT conventions from the conserved cysteine to phenylalanine. Clonality was computed as 1 minus the Shannon entropy, with the entropy normalized by log2 of the number of productive unique TCRs. Scalp TCRbeta sequences were cross-referenced with sorted blood CD4 and CD8 repertoires so that the CD4 or CD8 identity of scalp clones could be inferred. TCRdb re-hosts the immuneACCESS table, in-frame sequences only. Its copies lack some clones; in the studies checked, an unresolved V gene accounts for under half of them, and the cause for the rest is not known. That table supplies the V and J calls and clone size; D and trimming were determined from the DNA. This sample holds around 100,000 clones; 60% to 80% were observed only once. The ten largest clonotypes hold around 15% of the sample.

The meaning of the sample's treatment or condition label: oral pan-JAK inhibitor, 5-10 mg twice daily. Lesional scalp punch biopsies and peripheral blood were obtained from alopecia areata patients. PBMCs were isolated by density centrifugation and stained for CD3, CD4 and CD8, after which CD4+ and CD8+ T cells were sorted on a FACSAria. About this clone: Its binding antigen is unknown. No much larger clonotype is one base removed from it; base qualities were not supplied.

CDR1 is given as SGHDT and CDR2 as YYEEEE, both from the germline V gene. The V and J ends are trimmed by 0 bases and 4 bases, leaving 9 bases between them. The CDR3 sequence holds 14 residues, the cysteine and phenylalanine included. Left in the record is the CDR3 DNA by itself, 42 bases read in frame from the first base. This specimen was CD8+ T cells sorted from blood, taken at approximately week 42, from a patient treated with tofacitinib. The TCR originated in a human donor with alopecia areata. In this chain, TRBV5-6 is recombined with TRBJ2-3; the D region is possibly TRBD1 or TRBD2, each matching across 5 bases. The DNA sequence is as follows: TGTGCCAGCAGCTTGGTAGGGACCGCAGATACGCAGTATTTT. Its amino acids are CASSLVGTADTQYF.